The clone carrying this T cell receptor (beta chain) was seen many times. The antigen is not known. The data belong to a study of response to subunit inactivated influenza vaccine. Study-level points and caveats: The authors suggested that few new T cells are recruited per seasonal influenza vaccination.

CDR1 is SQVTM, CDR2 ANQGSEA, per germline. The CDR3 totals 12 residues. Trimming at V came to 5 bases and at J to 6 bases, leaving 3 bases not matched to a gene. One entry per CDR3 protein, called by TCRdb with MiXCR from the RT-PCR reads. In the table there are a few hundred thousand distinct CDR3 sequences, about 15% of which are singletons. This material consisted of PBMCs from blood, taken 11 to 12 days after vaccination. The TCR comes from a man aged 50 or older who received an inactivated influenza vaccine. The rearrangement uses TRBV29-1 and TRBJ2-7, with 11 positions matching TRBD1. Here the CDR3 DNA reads TGCAGCGTTTCGGACAGGGGGCCCGAGCAGTACTTC. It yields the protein CSVSDRGPEQYF.